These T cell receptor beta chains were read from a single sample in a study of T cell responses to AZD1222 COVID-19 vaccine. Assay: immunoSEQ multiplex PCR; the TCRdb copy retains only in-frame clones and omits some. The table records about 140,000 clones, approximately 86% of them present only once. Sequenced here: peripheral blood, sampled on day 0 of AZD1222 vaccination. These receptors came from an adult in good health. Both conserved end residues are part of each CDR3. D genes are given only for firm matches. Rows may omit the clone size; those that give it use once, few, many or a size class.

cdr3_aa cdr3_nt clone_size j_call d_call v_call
CASSPGGNYGYTF TGTGCCAGCAGCCCAGGGGGTAACTATGGCTACACCTTC - TRBJ1-2 TRBD1 TRBV12-3/TRBV12-4
CASSQERASAIQYF TGCGCCAGCAGCCAAGAACGGGCTAGTGCCATTCAGTACTTC many TRBJ2-4 - TRBV4-1
CASQGSRRQSSYEQYF TGTGCCAGCCAGGGGAGTCGACGCCAGAGCTCCTACGAGCAGTACTTC - TRBJ2-7 - TRBV28
CASSESSGGLAGETQYF TGCGCCAGCAGTGAGTCCTCGGGGGGACTAGCGGGAGAGACCCAGTACTTC - TRBJ2-5 TRBD2 TRBV10-2
CASSGQGPYNSPLHF TGTGCCAGCAGCGGACAGGGCCCCTATAATTCACCCCTCCACTTT - TRBJ1-6 TRBD1 TRBV7-9
CASSPQPAGLAGGEQYF TGTGCCAGCAGCCCACAGCCGGCAGGCCTAGCGGGAGGAGAGCAGTACTTC - TRBJ2-7 TRBD2 TRBV4-2
CASSLYGLAGSTDTQYF TGTGCCAGCAGTCTCTATGGACTAGCGGGGAGCACAGATACGCAGTATTTT - TRBJ2-3 TRBD2 TRBV6-6
CASSDKPSGDYNEQFF TGTGCCAGCAGTGACAAGCCTAGCGGGGATTACAATGAGCAGTTCTTC - TRBJ2-1 TRBD2 TRBV6-4
CASSAPSGKPLETQYF TGTGCCAGTAGTGCGCCTAGCGGCAAGCCCTTGGAGACCCAGTACTTC - TRBJ2-5 TRBD2 TRBV19
CASSLAGGNNEQFF TGTGCCAGCAGCCTAGCGGGAGGGAACAATGAGCAGTTCTTC - TRBJ2-1 TRBD2 TRBV3-1/TRBV3-2
CASSSGLAGWSSYEQYF TGTGCCAGTAGTAGCGGACTAGCGGGTTGGAGCTCCTACGAGCAGTACTTC - TRBJ2-7 TRBD2 TRBV19
CASTFWGLRGENTGELFF TGTGCCAGCACCTTCTGGGGCCTAAGAGGGGAAAACACCGGGGAGCTGTTTTTT few TRBJ2-2 - TRBV28
CASSTVNSGRAVNEQFF TGTGCCAGCAGTACAGTTAATAGCGGGAGGGCCGTCAATGAGCAGTTCTTC - TRBJ2-1 TRBD2 TRBV6-2/TRBV6-3
CASSSARGVYEQYF TGTGCCAGTAGTTCAGCCAGGGGGGTCTACGAGCAGTACTTC - TRBJ2-7 - TRBV19
CASSLGTVDGYTF TGTGCCAGTAGTCTCGGGACAGTCGATGGCTACACCTTC - TRBJ1-2 TRBD1 TRBV19
CSVGGRPNTGELFF TGCAGCGTTGGAGGTCGGCCGAACACCGGGGAGCTGTTTTTT once TRBJ2-2 - TRBV29-1
CASRQGLAGTGELFF TGTGCCAGTAGGCAGGGACTAGCGGGCACCGGGGAGCTGTTTTTT - TRBJ2-2 TRBD2 TRBV19
CASSGPDSSGANVLTF TGTGCCAGCAGCGGACCGGACAGCTCTGGGGCCAACGTCCTGACTTTC - TRBJ2-6 - TRBV7-6
CASSVGRLGTEAFF TGTGCCAGCAGCGTCGGCCGGTTGGGCACTGAAGCTTTCTTT - TRBJ1-1 - TRBV5-8
CASRSYYEQYF TGTGCCAGCCGTAGTTACTACGAGCAGTACTTC - TRBJ2-7 - TRBV28
CATSREIGPSEAYF TGTGCCACCAGCAGGGAAATCGGGCCTAGTGAGGCGTACTTC - TRBJ2-7 - TRBV15
CASSLVSGGLAYEQYF TGTGCCAGCAGCTTAGTCTCTGGGGGTCTTGCCTACGAGCAGTACTTC once TRBJ2-7 - TRBV7-2
CASSFGQDADTQYF TGCGCCAGCAGCTTCGGACAGGATGCAGATACGCAGTATTTT - TRBJ2-3 TRBD1 TRBV5-1
CASSIDTLSGTGELFF TGTGCCAGTAGTATAGATACCCTCTCGGGGACCGGGGAGCTGTTTTTT - TRBJ2-2 - TRBV19
CSVGHGNTIYF TGCAGCGTGGGCCATGGAAACACCATATATTTT - TRBJ1-3 - TRBV29-1
CASRTSPDHQPQHF TGTGCCAGCAGAACATCCCCTGATCATCAGCCCCAGCATTTT - TRBJ1-5 - TRBV28
CASTRAREQFF TGCGCCAGCACCAGGGCTCGGGAGCAGTTCTTC - TRBJ2-1 - TRBV10-1
CASSVDRPYTGELFF TGTGCCAGCAGCGTAGACAGGCCTTACACCGGGGAGCTGTTTTTT - TRBJ2-2 - TRBV9
CASSLAFGGGNYGYTF TGCGCCAGCAGCTTGGCCTTCGGGGGCGGTAACTATGGCTACACCTTC - TRBJ1-2 - TRBV5-1
CASSPGTYFGELFF TGTGCCAGCAGCCCCGGGACTTACTTCGGGGAGCTGTTTTTT - TRBJ2-2 - TRBV7-9
CASSLDGGKRTEAFF TGTGCCAGCAGCTTAGATGGGGGGAAGAGGACTGAAGCTTTCTTT - TRBJ1-1 - TRBV11-2
CASSLFILNEQFF TGTGCCAGCAGCTTATTTATTTTGAATGAGCAGTTCTTC - TRBJ2-1 - TRBV7-2
CASSLISGDGYTF TGTGCCAGCAGCTTAATTTCGGGGGATGGCTACACCTTC - TRBJ1-2 - TRBV11-2
CASKLGQPYEQYF TGTGCCAGCAAACTGGGACAGCCCTACGAGCAGTACTTC - TRBJ2-7 TRBD1 TRBV6-5
CAISELADNEQFF TGTGCCATCAGTGAACTAGCGGACAATGAGCAGTTCTTC - TRBJ2-1 TRBD2 TRBV10-3
CASSGGQGNQPQHF TGTGCCAGTAGCGGGGGACAGGGCAATCAGCCCCAGCATTTT - TRBJ1-5 TRBD1 TRBV19
CASSLAGVRELFF TGTGCCAGCAGCTTAGCAGGGGTCAGGGAGCTGTTTTTT - TRBJ2-2 - TRBV7-9
CASSPSTGRGYEQYF TGTGCCAGCAGTCCCTCGACAGGGAGAGGCTACGAGCAGTACTTC - TRBJ2-7 TRBD1 TRBV27